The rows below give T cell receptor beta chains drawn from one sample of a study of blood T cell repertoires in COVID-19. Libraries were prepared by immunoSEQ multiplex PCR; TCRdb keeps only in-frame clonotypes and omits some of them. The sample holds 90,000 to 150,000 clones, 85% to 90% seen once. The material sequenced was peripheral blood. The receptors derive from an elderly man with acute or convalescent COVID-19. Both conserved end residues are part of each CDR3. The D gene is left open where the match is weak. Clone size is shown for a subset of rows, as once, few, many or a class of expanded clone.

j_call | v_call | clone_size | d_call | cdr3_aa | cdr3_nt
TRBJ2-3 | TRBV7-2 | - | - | CASSLAQGRATQYF | TGTGCCAGCAGCTTAGCTCAGGGAAGGGCTACGCAGTATTTT
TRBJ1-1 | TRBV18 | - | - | CASSLIGQWNTEAFF | TGTGCCAGCTCTCTCATCGGACAGTGGAACACTGAAGCTTTCTTT
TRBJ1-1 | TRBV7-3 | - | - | CASSLMGQGTTEAFF | TGTGCCAGCAGCTTAATGGGGCAGGGGACCACTGAAGCTTTCTTT
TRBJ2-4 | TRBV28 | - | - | CASSLGGIQYF | TGTGCCAGCAGTTTAGGAGGCATTCAGTACTTC
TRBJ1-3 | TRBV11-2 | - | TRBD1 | CASSKQTGTGNTIYF | TGTGCCAGCAGCAAACAGACAGGGACTGGAAACACCATATATTTT
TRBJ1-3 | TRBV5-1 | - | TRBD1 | CASSLGRGQGAGNTIYF | TGCGCCAGCAGCTTGGGAAGGGGGCAAGGCGCTGGAAACACCATATATTTT
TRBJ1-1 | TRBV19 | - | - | CASSLQGNTEAFF | TGTGCCAGTAGTCTCCAGGGCAACACTGAAGCTTTCTTT
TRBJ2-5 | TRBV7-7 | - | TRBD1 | CASSPDRAETQYF | TGTGCTAGCAGTCCGGACAGGGCGGAGACCCAGTACTTC
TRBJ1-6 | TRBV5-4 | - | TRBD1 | CASSSQGGSTPLHF | TGTGCCAGCAGTTCCCAGGGGGGATCGACACCCCTCCACTTT
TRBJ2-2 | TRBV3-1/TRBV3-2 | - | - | CASSRRAGELFF | TGTGCCAGCAGCCGGCGGGCCGGGGAGCTGTTTTTT
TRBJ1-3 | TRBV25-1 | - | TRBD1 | CASSEDRGQSIYF | TGTGCCAGCAGTGAAGACAGGGGGCAGTCCATATATTTT
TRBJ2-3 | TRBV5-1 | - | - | CASSLAVGVTDTQYF | TGCGCCAGCAGCTTGGCCGTGGGAGTCACAGATACGCAGTATTTT
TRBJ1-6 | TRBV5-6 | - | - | CASSMAGSSYNSPLHF | TGTGCCAGCAGCATGGCGGGGAGCTCCTATAATTCACCCCTCCACTTT
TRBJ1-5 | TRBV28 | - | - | CASSEQDKSNQPQHF | TGTGCCAGCAGCGAACAGGATAAGAGCAATCAGCCCCAGCATTTT
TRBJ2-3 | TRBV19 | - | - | CASSIPRQGLTDTQYF | TGTGCCAGTAGTATACCCCGGCAGGGGCTCACAGATACGCAGTATTTT
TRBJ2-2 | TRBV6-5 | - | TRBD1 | CASSRQGASVKLFF | TGTGCCAGCAGCAGGCAGGGGGCGAGCGTGAAGCTGTTTTTT
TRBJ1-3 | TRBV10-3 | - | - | CAIRNRADSGNTIYF | TGTGCCATCAGAAACAGAGCCGACTCTGGAAACACCATATATTTT
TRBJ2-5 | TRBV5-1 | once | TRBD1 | CASSRRQGAASETQYF | TGCGCCAGCAGCCGACGACAGGGGGCCGCTTCAGAGACCCAGTACTTC
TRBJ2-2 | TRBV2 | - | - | CASAPTSTGELFF | TGTGCCAGCGCCCCCACTAGCACCGGGGAGCTGTTTTTT
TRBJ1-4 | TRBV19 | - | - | CASSPSPGEKLFF | TGTGCCAGTAGTCCGAGCCCAGGGGAAAAACTGTTTTTT
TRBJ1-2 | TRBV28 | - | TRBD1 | CASRTGDYGYTF | TGTGCCAGTAGGACAGGAGACTATGGCTACACCTTC
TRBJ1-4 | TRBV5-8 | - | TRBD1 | CASSQGTGVAEKLFF | TGTGCCAGCAGCCAAGGGACAGGCGTGGCGGAAAAACTGTTTTTT